This T cell receptor (beta chain) was identified during a study of T cell repertoires in cytomegalovirus infection. On this clonotype itself: Its target is unknown.

This CDR3 is built from 12 residues. CDR1 and CDR2 (germline): SEHNR, FQNEAQ (reference sequence). V was clipped by 5 bases and J by 12 bases, with 16 bases between them. Via MiXCR, TCRdb re-called the reads, giving one row per CDR3 protein. The sample records a few hundred thousand distinct CDR3 sequences, around a third being singletons. The study, taken as a whole, reports: Ex vivo, HLA-C-restricted CMV-specific TCR beta clonotypes prevailed over the rest of the response.

The material was cultured PBMCs, obtained from culture after CMV antigen stimulation. This TCR came from a human donor in good health (CMV status not recorded). Some clones in this sample may be carry-over from other donors' samples. This chain uses TRBV7-9 with TRBJ1-2; D uncertain. Written as DNA, the CDR3 is TGTGCCAGCAGCCCAGGTAGCAGGTCCGACACCTTC. It codes for CASSPGSRSDTF. The whole variable domain, remainder taken from reference TRBV7-9 and TRBJ1-2, is DTGVSQNPRHKITKRGQNVTFRCDPISEHNRLYWYRQTLGQGPEFLTYFQNEAQLEKSRLLSDRFSAERPKGSFSTLEIQRTEQGDSAMYLCASSPGSRSDTFGSGTRLTVV.